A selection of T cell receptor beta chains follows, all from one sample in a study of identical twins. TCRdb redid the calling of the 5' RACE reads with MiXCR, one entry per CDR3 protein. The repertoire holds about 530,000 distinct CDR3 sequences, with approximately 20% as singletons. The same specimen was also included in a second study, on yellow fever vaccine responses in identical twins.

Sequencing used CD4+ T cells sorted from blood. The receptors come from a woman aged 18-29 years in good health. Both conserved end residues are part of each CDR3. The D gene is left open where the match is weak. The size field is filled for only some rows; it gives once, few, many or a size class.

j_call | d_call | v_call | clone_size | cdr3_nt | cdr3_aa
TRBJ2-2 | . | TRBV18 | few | TGTGCCAGCTCACCGGAGCTGGGACTCACCGGGGAGCTGTTTTTT | CASSPELGLTGELFF
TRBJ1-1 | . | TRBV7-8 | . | TGTGCCAGCAATGCGGGGTTGCCAAACACTGAAGCTTTCTTT | CASNAGLPNTEAFF
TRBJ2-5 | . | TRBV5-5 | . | TGTGCCAGCCAAGCCTCTCGGGGGCCGCCCCAAGAGACCCAGTACTTC | CASQASRGPPQETQYF
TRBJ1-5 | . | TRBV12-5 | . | TGTGCTAGTGGACGGGAGTTCATAGATCAGCCCCAGCATTTT | CASGREFIDQPQHF
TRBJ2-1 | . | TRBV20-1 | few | TGCAGTGCCAGGGTAGCAAATGAGCAGTTCTTC | CSARVANEQFF
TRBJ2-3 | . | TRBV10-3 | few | TGTGCCATCAGTGGGACAGCTTCTAGCACAGATACGCAGTATTTT | CAISGTASSTDTQYF
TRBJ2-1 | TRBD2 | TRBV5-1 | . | TGCGCCAGCAGCCGGGGGGACTTCCCATCAGAGCAGTTCTTC | CASSRGDFPSEQFF
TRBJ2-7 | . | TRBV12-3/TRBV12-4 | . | TGTGCCAGCAGTCCCGGACGGATCTACGAGCAGTACTTC | CASSPGRIYEQYF
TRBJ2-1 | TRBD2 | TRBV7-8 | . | TGTGCCAGCAGCTCCATAGCGGGGGGAAAGAACAATGAGCAGTTCTTC | CASSSIAGGKNNEQFF
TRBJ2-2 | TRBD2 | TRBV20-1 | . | TGCAGTGCTAGGGCGGGGGGCGGCACCGGGGAGCTGTTTTTT | CSARAGGGTGELFF
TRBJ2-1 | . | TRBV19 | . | TGTGCCAGTAGTATCAGGGCGGCTGACAATGAGCAGTTCTTC | CASSIRAADNEQFF
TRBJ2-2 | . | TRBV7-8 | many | TGTGCCAGCAGCTCGGGACTGAACACCGGGGAGCTGTTTTTT | CASSSGLNTGELFF
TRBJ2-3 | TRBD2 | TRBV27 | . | TGTGCCAGCAGTTCACAGAGACTAGCGGGATTTGGCACAGATACGCAGTATTTT | CASSSQRLAGFGTDTQYF
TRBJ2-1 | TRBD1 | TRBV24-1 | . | TGTGCCACCAGTGATCCGACGGGACAGAGGTATGAGCAATTCTTC | CATSDPTGQRYEQFF
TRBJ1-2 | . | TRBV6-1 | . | TGTGCCAGCAGCGCTAACAGGGACCCAAAAGGGGGCTACACCTTC | CASSANRDPKGGYTF
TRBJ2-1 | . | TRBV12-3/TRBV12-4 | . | TGTGCCAGCACTCAGATGTCCTACAATGAGCAGTTCTTC | CASTQMSYNEQFF
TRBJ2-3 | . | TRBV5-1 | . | TGCGCCAGCAGCTTTACTCGGGGACCTGTCACAGATACGCAGTATTTT | CASSFTRGPVTDTQYF
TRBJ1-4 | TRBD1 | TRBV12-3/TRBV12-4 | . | TGTGCCAGCAGTCCGGACAGGGGCGTTAATGAAAAACTGTTTTTT | CASSPDRGVNEKLFF
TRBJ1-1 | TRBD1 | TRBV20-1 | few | TGCAGTGCCGGACAGGGGGCTGAAGCTTTCTTT | CSAGQGAEAFF
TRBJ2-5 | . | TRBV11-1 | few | TGTGCCAGCAGACGATCACCCCGCGCGGAGACAGAACCACAAGAGACCCAGTACTTC | CASRRSPRAETEPQETQYF
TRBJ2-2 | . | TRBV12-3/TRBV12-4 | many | TGTGCCAGCAGTTTACGGGGGACCGGGGAGCTGTTTTTT | CASSLRGTGELFF
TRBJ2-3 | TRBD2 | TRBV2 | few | TGTGCCAGCAGTGAAGTCGGACTAGACCCAGATACGCAGTATTTT | CASSEVGLDPDTQYF
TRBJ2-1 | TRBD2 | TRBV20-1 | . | TGCAGTGCCCCACTAGCGGGGGAGGGTGAGCAGTTCTTC | CSAPLAGEGEQFF
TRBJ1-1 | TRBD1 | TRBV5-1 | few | TGCGCCAGCAGCCCAGGACAGGGGGCTGTGAACACTGAAGCTTTCTTT | CASSPGQGAVNTEAFF
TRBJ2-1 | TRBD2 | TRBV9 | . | TGTGCCAGCAGCGTAGGAGGGACTAGCGGCTACAATGAGCAGTTCTTC | CASSVGGTSGYNEQFF
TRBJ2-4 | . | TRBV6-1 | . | TGTGCCAGCAGTGAGGCCCGCACCTTAGCCAAAAACATTCAGTACTTC | CASSEARTLAKNIQYF